One and the same sample provided the 15 T cell receptor beta chains below, sequenced in a study of cytotoxic CD8 clonotypes in ibrutinib-treated CLL (dated by TCRdb to the early 2020s). The method behind the library was the immunoSEQ multiplex PCR assay. TCRdb took over this immuneACCESS table, retaining in-frame rearrangements with V and J assigned. Such tables are incomplete; in checked studies, under half of the missing clones stem from an unresolved V gene, and the remainder is unexplained. Counted in this sample were 160,000 or so clones; around 80% of them appeared once. The ten biggest clones cover about 5% of the sample. According to the study, the label for this sample's time point signals: roughly 25 months on ibrutinib. The sample was PBMCs, taken after 24 months of ibrutinib treatment. These receptors were collected from a human donor with chronic lymphocytic leukemia.

This chain links TRBV5-6 with TRBJ2-5; 9 bases match TRBD1. CDR1 and CDR2 (germline): SGHDT, YYEEEE. The ends lost 4 bases at V and 7 bases at J; junction bases unmatched: 11. This CDR3 contains 15 residues. CDR3: CASSPGQGTWGTQYF. CDR3 bases: TGTGCCAGCAGCCCGGGACAGGGCACTTGGGGGACCCAGTACTTC.

This rearrangement joins TRBV27 to TRBJ1-4, with TRBD1 identical over 9 bases. Germline-derived CDR1 and CDR2 are MNHEY and SMNVEV (reference sequence). Unmatched junction bases numbered 5, after V lost 4 bases and J lost 2 bases. The CDR3 contains 16 residues. In DNA form, the CDR3 reads TGTGCCAGCAGTTCGCGACAGGGGGGCACTAATGAAAAACTGTTTTTT. Its translation is CASSSRQGGTNEKLFF.

The chain carries TRBV7-9 and TRBJ2-7; TRBD1 aligns across 9 bases. Trimming at V came to 2 bases and at J to 3 bases, leaving 2 bases not matched to a gene. Germline CDR1 and CDR2: SEHNR and FQNEAQ (reference sequence). This CDR3 region has 14 residues. For the CDR3, the DNA is TGTGCCAGCAGCTTAAGGGGACAGGGCTACGAGCAGTACTTC. It yields the protein CASSLRGQGYEQYF.

The sample holds a few counts of this clone. This chain uses TRBV7-6 with TRBJ2-5; perhaps D is TRBD1 or TRBD2 (5 bases each). The length of the CDR3 is 15 residues. The germline V gene encodes CDR1 SGHVS and CDR2 FNYEAQ. Trimming removed 3 bases at V and 2 bases at J, with 13 bases between. Here the CDR3 reads CASSFSGTAQETQYF. The CDR3 DNA is TGTGCCAGCAGCTTCTCCGGGACGGCTCAAGAGACCCAGTACTTC.

Only one count was recorded for this clone. The chain uses TRBV29-1 and TRBJ2-7; the match to TRBD2 covers 7 bases. The germline V gene has CDR1 SQVTM and CDR2 ANQGSEA. The trim removed 0 bases at V and 0 bases at J, leaving 8 bases unmatched. This CDR3 is 16 amino acids long. CDR3 sequence (DNA): TGCAGCGTTGAAGAATTGGCTAGCGGAGGCTCCTACGAGCAGTACTTC. Translating gives CSVEELASGGSYEQYF.

V gene TRBV6-6 combines with J gene TRBJ1-1, with D perhaps TRBD1 (6 bases). CDR1 MNHNY and CDR2 SVGAGI come from the germline V gene (reference sequence). Trimming cost V 2 bases and J 0 bases, with 10 bases left between them. The CDR3 spans 15 residues. The CDR3 spells CASSYRDKMNTEAFF. The CDR3 DNA follows: TGTGCCAGCAGTTACCGGGACAAAATGAACACTGAAGCTTTCTTT.

V and J are TRBV5-1 and TRBJ1-1; 8 nucleotides align to TRBD1. Germline CDR1 is SGHRS and CDR2 is YFSETQ. The CDR3 loop spans 13 amino acids. The J segment lost 1 base and the V segment lost 7 bases, leaving 3 bases of the junction unmatched. The CDR3 bases are TGCGCCAGCTGTGGGACAGGGAACACTGAAGCTTTCTTT. Protein product: CASCGTGNTEAFF.

This clone was observed a few times. The chain carries TRBV6-6 and TRBJ1-1, with D tentatively TRBD1 (5 bases). Germline-derived CDR1 and CDR2 are MNHNY and SVGAGI (reference sequence). Trimming removed 5 bases at V and 13 bases at J, with 29 bases between. CDR3 length: 16 amino acids. The chain's CDR3 is CASSPTGTYTGMRDFF. The DNA of the CDR3 is TGTGCCAGCAGTCCCACCGGGACCTACACCGGGATGAGGGATTTCTTT.

The chain links TRBV30 to TRBJ1-3; D not resolved. CDR1 is GTSNPN and CDR2 is SVGIG in the germline V gene (reference sequence). The CDR3 contains 14 residues. V lost 2 bases and J lost 1, with 9 bases in between. The CDR3 coding sequence is TGTGCCTGGAGTCGTATGGTTTCTGGAAACACCATATATTTT. Protein: CAWSRMVSGNTIYF.

This clone came up a few times. V and J are TRBV7-2 and TRBJ2-3, with 12 nucleotides matching TRBD2. The CDR3 length is 17 residues. In germline, CDR1 is SGHTA, CDR2 FQGNSA. V shed 4 bases, J shed 0 bases, and the junction held 5 bases outside the gene matches. The CDR3 bases are TGTGCCAGCAGCTGGCCGACTAGCGGGGGAAGCACAGATACGCAGTATTTT. It specifies CASSWPTSGGSTDTQYF.

In this sample, this clone turned up a few times. The chain has TRBV29-1 and TRBJ1-1; no clear D. The V and J ends lost 4 bases and 8 bases respectively, with 8 bases between them. The CDR3 extends over 10 amino acids. Per germline, CDR1 SQVTM and CDR2 ANQGSEA. CDR3 sequence (DNA): TGCAGCGTTGGCTTCGGCGAAGCTTTCTTT. Translated, it gives CSVGFGEAFF.

The chain links TRBV14 to TRBJ1-1; D is perhaps TRBD1 (6 bases). Germline V CDR1 and CDR2: SGHDN, FVKESK. The CDR3 length is 16 residues. Trimming shortened V by 4 bases and J by 2 bases, and 17 bases separated the two germline ends. The CDR3 spells CASSLLRQVLNTEAFF. The CDR3 nucleotides are TGTGCCAGCAGCCTCCTTCGACAGGTGCTTAACACTGAAGCTTTCTTT.

The V gene is TRBV9, the J gene TRBJ1-1, with D perhaps TRBD1 (6 bases). The ends were cut back, 0 bases at V and 4 bases at J, with 13 bases in the middle. The CDR3 loop spans 15 amino acids. CDR1 is SGDLS and CDR2 is YYNGEE in the germline V gene. Here the CDR3 DNA reads TGTGCCAGCAGCGTAGAGGGGGGCTATGGCACTGAAGCTTTCTTT. Translation: CASSVEGGYGTEAFF. The full variable domain, rest sourced from reference TRBV9 and TRBJ1-1, is DSGVTQTPKHLITATGQRVTLRCSPRSGDLSVYWYQQSLDQGLQFLIQYYNGEERAKGNILERFSAQQFPDLHSELNLSSLELGDSALYFCASSVEGGYGTEAFFGQGTRLTVV.

About this clone itself: A junction boundary mismatches the germline segment, possibly from a read error. This chain uses TRBV4-2 with TRBJ2-7; 7 bases agree with TRBD1. CDR1 and CDR2 from the germline V gene are LGHNA and YNFKEQ. The CDR3 has 14 amino acids. CDR3 protein: CAGSHRQGAYEQYF. The DNA of the CDR3 is TGTGCCGGCAGCCATCGGCAGGGGGCCTACGAGCAGTACTTC.

This chain joins TRBV19 and TRBJ1-1; 8 nucleotides match TRBD1. The germline V gene encodes CDR1 LNHDA and CDR2 SQIVND (reference sequence). The CDR3 spans 15 residues. The V gene end was trimmed by 1 base and the J gene end by 4 bases; junction bases not matched to a gene: 5. In nucleotides, the CDR3 is TGTGCCAGTAGTATAGCTCGGACAGGGCGCACTGAAGCTTTCTTT. Its protein is CASSIARTGRTEAFF.